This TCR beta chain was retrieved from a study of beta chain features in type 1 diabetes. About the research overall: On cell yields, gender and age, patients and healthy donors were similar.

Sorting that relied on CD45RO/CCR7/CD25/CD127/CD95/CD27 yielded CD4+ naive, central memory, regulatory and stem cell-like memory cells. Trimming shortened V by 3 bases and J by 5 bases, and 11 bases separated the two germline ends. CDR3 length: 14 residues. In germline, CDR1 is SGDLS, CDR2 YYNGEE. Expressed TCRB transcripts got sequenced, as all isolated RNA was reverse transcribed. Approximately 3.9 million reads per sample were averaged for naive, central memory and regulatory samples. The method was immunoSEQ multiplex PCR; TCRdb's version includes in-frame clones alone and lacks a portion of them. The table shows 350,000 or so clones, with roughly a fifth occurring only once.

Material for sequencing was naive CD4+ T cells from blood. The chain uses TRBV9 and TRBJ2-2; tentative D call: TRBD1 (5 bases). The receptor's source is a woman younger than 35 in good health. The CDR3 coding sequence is TGTGCCAGCAGCGCAGGGTCATGGACCGGGGAGCTGTTTTTT. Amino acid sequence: CASSAGSWTGELFF.